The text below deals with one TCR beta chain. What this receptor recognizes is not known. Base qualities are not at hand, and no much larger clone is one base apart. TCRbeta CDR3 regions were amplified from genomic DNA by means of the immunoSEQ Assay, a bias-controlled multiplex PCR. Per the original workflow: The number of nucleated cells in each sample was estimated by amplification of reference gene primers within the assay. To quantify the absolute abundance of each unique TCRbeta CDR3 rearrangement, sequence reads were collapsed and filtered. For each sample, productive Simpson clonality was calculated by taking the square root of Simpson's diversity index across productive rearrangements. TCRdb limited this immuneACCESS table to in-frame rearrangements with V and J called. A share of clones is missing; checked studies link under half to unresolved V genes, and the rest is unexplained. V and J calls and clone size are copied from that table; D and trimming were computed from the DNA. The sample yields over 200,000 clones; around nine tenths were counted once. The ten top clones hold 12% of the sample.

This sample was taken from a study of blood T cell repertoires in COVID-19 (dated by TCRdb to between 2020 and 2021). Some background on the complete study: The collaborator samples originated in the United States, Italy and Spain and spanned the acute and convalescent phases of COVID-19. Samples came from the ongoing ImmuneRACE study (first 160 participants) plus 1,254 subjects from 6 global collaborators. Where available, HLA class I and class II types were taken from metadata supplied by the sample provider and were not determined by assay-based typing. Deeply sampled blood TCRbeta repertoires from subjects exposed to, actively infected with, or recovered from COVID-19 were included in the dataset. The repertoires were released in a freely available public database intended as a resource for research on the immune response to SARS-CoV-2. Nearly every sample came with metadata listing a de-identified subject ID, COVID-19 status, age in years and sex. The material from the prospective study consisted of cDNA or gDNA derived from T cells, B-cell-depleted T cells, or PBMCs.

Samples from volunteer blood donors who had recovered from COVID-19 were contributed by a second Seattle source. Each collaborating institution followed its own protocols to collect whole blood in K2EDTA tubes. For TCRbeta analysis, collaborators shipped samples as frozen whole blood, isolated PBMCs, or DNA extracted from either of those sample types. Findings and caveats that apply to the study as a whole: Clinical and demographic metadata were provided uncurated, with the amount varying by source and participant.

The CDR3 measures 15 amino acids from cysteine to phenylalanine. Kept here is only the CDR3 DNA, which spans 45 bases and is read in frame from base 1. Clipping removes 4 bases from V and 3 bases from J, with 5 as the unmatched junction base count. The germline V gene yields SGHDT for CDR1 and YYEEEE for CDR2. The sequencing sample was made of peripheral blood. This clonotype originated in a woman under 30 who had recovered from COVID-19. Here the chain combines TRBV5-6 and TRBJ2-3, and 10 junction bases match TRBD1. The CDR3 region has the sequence CASSRDRGRTDTQYF. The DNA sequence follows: TGTGCCAGCAGCCGTGACAGGGGGCGTACAGATACGCAGTATTTT.